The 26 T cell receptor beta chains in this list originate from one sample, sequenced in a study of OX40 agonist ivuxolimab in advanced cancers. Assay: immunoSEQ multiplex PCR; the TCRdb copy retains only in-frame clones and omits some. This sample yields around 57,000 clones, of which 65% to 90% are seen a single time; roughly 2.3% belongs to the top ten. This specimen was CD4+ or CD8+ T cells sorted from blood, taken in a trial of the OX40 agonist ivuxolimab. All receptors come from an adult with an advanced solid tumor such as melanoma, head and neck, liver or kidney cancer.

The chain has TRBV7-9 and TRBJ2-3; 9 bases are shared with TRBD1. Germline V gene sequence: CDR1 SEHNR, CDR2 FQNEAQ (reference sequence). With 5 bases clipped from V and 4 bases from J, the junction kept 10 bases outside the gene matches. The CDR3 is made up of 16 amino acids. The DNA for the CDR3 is TGTGCCAGCAGCAAGAGGACAGGGGCGTCGGCAGATACGCAGTATTTT. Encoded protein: CASSKRTGASADTQYF.

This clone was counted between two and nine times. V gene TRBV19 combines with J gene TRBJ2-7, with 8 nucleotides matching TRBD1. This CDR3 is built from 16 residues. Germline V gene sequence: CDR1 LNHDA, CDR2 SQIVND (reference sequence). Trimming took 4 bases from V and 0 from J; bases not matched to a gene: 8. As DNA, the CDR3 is TGTGCCAGTAGTAGAGCATCACAGGGGGGCTCCTACGAGCAGTACTTC. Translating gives CASSRASQGGSYEQYF.

The CDR3 sequence: CASTRPGQGTHEQYF. CDR3 DNA sequence: TGTGCCAGCACCCGCCCCGGGCAGGGGACCCACGAGCAGTACTTC. The chain combines TRBV28 with TRBJ2-7; D possibly corresponds to TRBD1 (6 bases). Germline V lookup: CDR1 MDHEN, CDR2 SYDVKM. Trimming left V 7 bases short and J 5 bases short, with 21 bases between. The CDR3 has 15 amino acids. The full variable domain, completed using reference TRBV28 and TRBJ2-7, is DVKVTQSSRYLVKRTGEKVFLECVQDMDHENMFWYRQDPGLGLRLIYFSYDVKMKEKGDIPEGYSVSREKKERFSLILESASTNQTSMYLCASTRPGQGTHEQYFGPGTRLTVT.

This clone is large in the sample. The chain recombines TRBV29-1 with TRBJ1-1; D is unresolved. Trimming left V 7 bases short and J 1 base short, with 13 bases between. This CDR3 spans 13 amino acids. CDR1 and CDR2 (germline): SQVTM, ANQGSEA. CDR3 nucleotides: TGCAGCGGCATTGTGGCGACGAACACTGAAGCTTTCTTT. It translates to CSGIVATNTEAFF.

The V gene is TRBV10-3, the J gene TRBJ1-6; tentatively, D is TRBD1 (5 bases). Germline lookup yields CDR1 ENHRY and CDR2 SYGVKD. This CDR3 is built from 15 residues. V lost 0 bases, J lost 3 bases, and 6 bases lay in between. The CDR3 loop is CAISESGVYNSPLHF. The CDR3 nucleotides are TGTGCCATCAGTGAGTCAGGGGTCTATAATTCACCCCTCCACTTT.

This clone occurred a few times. Here the CDR3 reads CASSLLGRQFDSPLHF. The CDR3 DNA reads TGTGCCAGCAGCTTGTTAGGCAGGCAATTCGATTCACCCCTCCACTTT. The genes are TRBV5-6 and TRBJ1-6; D gene unclear. There are 16 residues in the CDR3. Germline CDR1 and CDR2: SGHDT and YYEEEE. V gave up 1 base and J gave up 8 bases, with 16 bases separating them. The entire variable domain, with the rest obtained from reference TRBV5-6 and TRBJ1-6, is as follows: DAGVTQSPTHLIKTRGQQVTLRCSPKSGHDTVSWYQQALGQGPQFIFQYYEEEERQRGNFPDRFSGHQFPNYSSELNVNALLLGDSALYLCASSLLGRQFDSPLHFGNGTRLTVT.

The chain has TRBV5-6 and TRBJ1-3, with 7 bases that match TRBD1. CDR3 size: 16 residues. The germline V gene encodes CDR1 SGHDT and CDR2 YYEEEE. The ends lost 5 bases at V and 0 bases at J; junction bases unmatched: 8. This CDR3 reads CASRGTAPISGNTIYF. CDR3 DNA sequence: TGTGCCAGCAGGGGGACAGCACCTATCTCTGGAAACACCATATATTTT. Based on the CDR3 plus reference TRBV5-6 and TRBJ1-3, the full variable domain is DAGVTQSPTHLIKTRGQQVTLRCSPKSGHDTVSWYQQALGQGPQFIFQYYEEEERQRGNFPDRFSGHQFPNYSSELNVNALLLGDSALYLCASRGTAPISGNTIYFGEGSWLTVV.

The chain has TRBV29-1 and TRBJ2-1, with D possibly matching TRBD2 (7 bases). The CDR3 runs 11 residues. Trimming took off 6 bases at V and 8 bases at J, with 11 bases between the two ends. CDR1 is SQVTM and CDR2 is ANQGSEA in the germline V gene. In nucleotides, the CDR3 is TGCAGCGTGGGGGGGGGCGATGAGCAGTTCTTC. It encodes CSVGGGDEQFF.

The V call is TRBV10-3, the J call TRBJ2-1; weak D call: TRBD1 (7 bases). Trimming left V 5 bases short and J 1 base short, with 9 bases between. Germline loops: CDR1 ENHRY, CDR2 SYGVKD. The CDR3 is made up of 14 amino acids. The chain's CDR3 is CAISSGGSYNEQFF. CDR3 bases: TGTGCCATCAGTTCAGGGGGGTCCTACAATGAGCAGTTCTTC.

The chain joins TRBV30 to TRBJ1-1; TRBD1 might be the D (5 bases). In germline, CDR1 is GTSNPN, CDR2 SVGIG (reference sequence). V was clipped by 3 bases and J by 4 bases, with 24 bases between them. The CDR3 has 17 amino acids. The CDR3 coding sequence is TGTGCCTGGAGCCTCGGTTGGGGGTATGAGGTTCGCACTGAAGCTTTCTTT. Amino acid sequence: CAWSLGWGYEVRTEAFF.

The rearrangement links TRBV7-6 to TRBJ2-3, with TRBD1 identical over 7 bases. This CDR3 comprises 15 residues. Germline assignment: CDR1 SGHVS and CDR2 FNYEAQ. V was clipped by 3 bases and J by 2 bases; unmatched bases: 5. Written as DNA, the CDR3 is TGTGCCAGCAGCTTTCGGACAGGAAACACAGATACGCAGTATTTT. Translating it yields CASSFRTGNTDTQYF.

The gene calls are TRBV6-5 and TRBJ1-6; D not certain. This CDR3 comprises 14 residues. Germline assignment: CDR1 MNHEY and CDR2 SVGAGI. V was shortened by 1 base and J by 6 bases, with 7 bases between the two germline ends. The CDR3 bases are TGTGCCAGCAGTTACTTGAGAACTAATTCACCCCTCCACTTT. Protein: CASSYLRTNSPLHF.

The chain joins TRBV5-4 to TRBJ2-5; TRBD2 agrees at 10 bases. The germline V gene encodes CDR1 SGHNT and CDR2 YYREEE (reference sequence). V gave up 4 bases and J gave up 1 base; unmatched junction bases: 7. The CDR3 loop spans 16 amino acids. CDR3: CASSIKRGGPQETQYF. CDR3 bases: TGTGCCAGCAGCATTAAGCGGGGGGGCCCCCAAGAGACCCAGTACTTC.

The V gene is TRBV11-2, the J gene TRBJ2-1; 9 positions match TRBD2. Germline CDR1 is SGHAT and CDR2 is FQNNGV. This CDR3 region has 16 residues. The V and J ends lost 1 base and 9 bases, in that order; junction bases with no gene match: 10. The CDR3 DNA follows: TGTGCCAGCAGCTTAGCTGGCGGCGGGGGGGCAGTTGAGCAGTTCTTC. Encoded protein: CASSLAGGGGAVEQFF.

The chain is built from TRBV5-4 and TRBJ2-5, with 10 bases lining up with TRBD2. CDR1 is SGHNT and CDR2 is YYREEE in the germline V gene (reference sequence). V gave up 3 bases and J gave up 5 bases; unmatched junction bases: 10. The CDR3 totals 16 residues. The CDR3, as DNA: TGTGCCAGCAGCTCCTCCCCTAGCGGGGGTGTTGAGACCCAGTACTTC. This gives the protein CASSSSPSGGVETQYF. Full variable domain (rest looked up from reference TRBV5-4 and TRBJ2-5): ETGVTQSPTHLIKTRGQQVTLRCSSQSGHNTVSWYQQALGQGPQFIFQYYREEENGRGNFPPRFSGLQFPNYSSELNVNALELDDSALYLCASSSSPSGGVETQYFGPGTRLLVL.

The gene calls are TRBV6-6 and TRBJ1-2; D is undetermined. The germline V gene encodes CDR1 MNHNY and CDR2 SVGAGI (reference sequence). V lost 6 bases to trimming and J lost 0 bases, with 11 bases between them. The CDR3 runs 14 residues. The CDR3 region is CASSPRGSNYGYTF. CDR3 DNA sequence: TGTGCCAGCAGCCCCCGGGGTTCTAACTATGGCTACACCTTC.

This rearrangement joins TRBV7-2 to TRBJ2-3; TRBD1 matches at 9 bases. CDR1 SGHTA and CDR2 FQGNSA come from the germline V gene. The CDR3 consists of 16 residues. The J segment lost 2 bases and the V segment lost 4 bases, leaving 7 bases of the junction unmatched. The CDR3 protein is CASSSGTGQITDTQYF. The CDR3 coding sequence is TGTGCCAGCAGCTCCGGGACAGGGCAGATCACAGATACGCAGTATTTT.

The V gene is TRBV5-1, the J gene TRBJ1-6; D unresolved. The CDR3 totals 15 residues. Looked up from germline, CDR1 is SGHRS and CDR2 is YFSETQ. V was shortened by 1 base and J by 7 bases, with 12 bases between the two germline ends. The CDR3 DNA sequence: TGCGCCAGCAGCTTGTCGGCAGACTCCAATTCACCCCTCCACTTT. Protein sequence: CASSLSADSNSPLHF.

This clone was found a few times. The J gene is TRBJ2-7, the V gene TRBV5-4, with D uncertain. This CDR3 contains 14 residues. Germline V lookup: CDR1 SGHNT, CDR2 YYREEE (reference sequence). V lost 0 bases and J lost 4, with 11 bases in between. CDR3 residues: CASSLAGQNYEQYF. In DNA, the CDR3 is TGTGCCAGCAGCTTGGCCGGGCAGAATTACGAGCAGTACTTC.

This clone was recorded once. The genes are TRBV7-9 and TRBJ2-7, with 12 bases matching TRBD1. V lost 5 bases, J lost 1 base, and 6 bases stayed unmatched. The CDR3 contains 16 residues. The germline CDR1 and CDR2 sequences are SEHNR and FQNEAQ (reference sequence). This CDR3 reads CASSPGDRGRSYEQYF. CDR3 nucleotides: TGTGCCAGCAGCCCGGGGGACAGGGGGCGATCCTACGAGCAGTACTTC.

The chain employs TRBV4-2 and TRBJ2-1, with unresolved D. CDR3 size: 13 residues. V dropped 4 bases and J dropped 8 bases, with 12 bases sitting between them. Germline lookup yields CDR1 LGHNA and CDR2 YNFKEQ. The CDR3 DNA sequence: TGTGCCAGCAGCCCCTACCACGGTGATGAGCAGTTCTTC. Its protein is CASSPYHGDEQFF.

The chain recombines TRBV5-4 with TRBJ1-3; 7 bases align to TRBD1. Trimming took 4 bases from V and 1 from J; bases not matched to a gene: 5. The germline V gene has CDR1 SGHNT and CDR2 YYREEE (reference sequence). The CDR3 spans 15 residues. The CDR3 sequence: CASSLGTDSGNTIYF. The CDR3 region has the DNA TGTGCCAGCAGCCTAGGGACAGATTCTGGAAACACCATATATTTT.

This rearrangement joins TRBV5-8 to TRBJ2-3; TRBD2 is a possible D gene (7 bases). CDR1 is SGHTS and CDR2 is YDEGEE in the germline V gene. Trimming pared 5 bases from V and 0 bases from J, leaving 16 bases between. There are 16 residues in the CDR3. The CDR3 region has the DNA TGTGCCAGCAGAGAACGGCGGGGGCTGAGCACAGATACGCAGTATTTT. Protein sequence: CASRERRGLSTDTQYF.

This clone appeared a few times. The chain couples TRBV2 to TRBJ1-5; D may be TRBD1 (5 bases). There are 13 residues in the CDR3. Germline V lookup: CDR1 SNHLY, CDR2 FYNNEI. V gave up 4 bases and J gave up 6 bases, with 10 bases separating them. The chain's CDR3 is CASSVWGSQPQHF. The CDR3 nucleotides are TGTGCCAGCAGTGTTTGGGGGAGTCAGCCCCAGCATTTT.

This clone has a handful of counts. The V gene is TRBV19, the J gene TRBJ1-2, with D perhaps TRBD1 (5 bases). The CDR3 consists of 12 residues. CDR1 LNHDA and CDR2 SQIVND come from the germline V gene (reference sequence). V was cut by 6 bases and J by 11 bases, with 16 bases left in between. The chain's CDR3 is CASSLTGPGYTF. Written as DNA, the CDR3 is TGTGCCAGTAGCCTTACGGGACCGGGGTACACCTTC. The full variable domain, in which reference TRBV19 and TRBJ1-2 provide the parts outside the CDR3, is DGGITQSPKYLFRKEGQNVTLSCEQNLNHDAMYWYRQDPGQGLRLIYYSQIVNDFQKGDIAEGYSVSREKKESFPLTVTSAQKNPTAFYLCASSLTGPGYTFGSGTRLTVV.

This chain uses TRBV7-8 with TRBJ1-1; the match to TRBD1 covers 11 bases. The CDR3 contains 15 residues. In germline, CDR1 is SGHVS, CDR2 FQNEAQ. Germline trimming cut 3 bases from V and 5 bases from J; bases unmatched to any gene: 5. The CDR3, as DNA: TGTGCCAGCAGCTTCTCCGGGACAGGGGGTACTGAAGCTTTCTTT. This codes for CASSFSGTGGTEAFF. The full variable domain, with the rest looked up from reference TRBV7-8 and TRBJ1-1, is GAGVSQSPRYKVAKRGQDVALRCDPISGHVSLFWYQQALGQGPEFLTYFQNEAQLDKSGLPSDRFFAERPEGSVSTLKIQRTQQEDSAVYLCASSFSGTGGTEAFFGQGTRLTVV.